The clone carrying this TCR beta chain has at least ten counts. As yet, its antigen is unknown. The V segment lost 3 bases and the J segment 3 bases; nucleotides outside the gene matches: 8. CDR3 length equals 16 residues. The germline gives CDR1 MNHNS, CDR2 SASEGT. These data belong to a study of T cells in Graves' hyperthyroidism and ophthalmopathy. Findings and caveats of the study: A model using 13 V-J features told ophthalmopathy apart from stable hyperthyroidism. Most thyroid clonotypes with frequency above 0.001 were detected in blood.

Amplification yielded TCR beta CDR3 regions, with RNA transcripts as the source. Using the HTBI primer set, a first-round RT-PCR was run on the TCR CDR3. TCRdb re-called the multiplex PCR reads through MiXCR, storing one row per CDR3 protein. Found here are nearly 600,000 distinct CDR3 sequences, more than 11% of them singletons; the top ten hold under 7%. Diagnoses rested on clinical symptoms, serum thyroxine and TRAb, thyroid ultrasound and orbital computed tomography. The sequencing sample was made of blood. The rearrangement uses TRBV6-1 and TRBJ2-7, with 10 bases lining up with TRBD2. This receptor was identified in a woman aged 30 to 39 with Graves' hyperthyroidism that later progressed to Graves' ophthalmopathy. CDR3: CASSEIYSGRDYEQYF. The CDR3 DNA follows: TGTGCCAGCAGTGAGATTTACAGCGGGAGGGACTACGAGCAGTACTTC.